This T cell receptor (beta chain) emerged from a study of T cell repertoires in cytomegalovirus infection. Study at large: Use of recently identified HLA-C-restricted and well-studied HLA-B-restricted CMV epitopes was part of the study. The public TCR beta signatures pointed to both CMV infection and matching HLA type.

On this clonotype itself: Its antigen is still unknown.

Study-wide results and caveats: Summed public TCR beta family frequency identified CMV carriers bearing the relevant HLA. HLA-C-restricted, CMV-specific TCR beta clonotypes were dominant ex vivo.

From the reads, TCRdb called clonotypes with MiXCR, one entry per CDR3 protein. The sample lists 550,000 to 700,000 distinct CDR3 sequences, around two fifths occurring once. The starting material was cultured PBMCs, obtained from culture after CMV antigen stimulation. The TCR was taken from a human donor in good health (CMV status not recorded). Some clones in this sample may be carry-over from other donors' samples.

The CDR3 bases are TGCGCCAGCAGCCCCTCGGATAGCGGGGGTGATACGCAGTATTTT. Protein product: CASSPSDSGGDTQYF. The V call is TRBV4-1, the J call TRBJ2-3; TRBD2 agrees at 9 bases. In germline, CDR1 is MGHRA, CDR2 YSYEKL. The CDR3 is 15 residues long. Trimming took 4 bases from V and 6 from J; bases not matched to a gene: 8.